The text below deals with one T cell receptor beta chain. This clone showed up just a few times. It has no known antigen specificity. No clone much larger than this one lies a single base away; base qualities are absent. This entry belongs to a study of cytomegalovirus exposure and HLA in healthy donors (dated by TCRdb to 2015 to 2018). For context, the study as a whole: An earlier analysis of 550 to 700 of the donors reported approximately 290 Gb of sequence data and 117 million unique TCR beta sequences from 190 million or so T cells. An early release covering 500 to 750 HLA-typed donors comprised roughly 300 gigabases of sequencing data and roughly 86 million unique TCR sequences. The genetic ancestry cluster associated with self-reported Caucasian donors included 81% of the roughly 380 genotyped donors. The aim of the study was to test whether cataloging public T cell receptors could identify signatures of past pathogen exposure. The T cell repertoires of under 750 subjects were profiled by immunosequencing and related to cytomegalovirus serostatus. Besides the first cohort of around 700 subjects, a separate validation cohort made up of roughly 130 different subjects was used. High-throughput TCR immunosequencing, statistical association of individual TCRs with disease status, and machine learning were combined to predict cytomegalovirus infection status. To study patterns of TCR occurrence, a later analysis re-analyzed previously published TCR beta repertoires from 650 to 750 donors and added high-resolution HLA genotyping. Rather than drawing on any new phenotypic data, the later analysis identified candidate immune exposures from TCR beta sequences and the way those sequences occurred across donors. An earlier analysis of 500 to 750 of the donors applied high-throughput TCR beta sequencing to assess whether each TCR beta V gene segment acted as functional or pseudogenic. Alongside the repertoire data, information on donor age, sex, ethnicity and CMV serostatus was compiled. Genome-wide SNP genotypes for about 60% of the roughly 700 donors were used in a later genetic analysis, which treated that subset as a discovery cohort. All discovery cohort repertoires had been generated using a single sequencing platform. Both class I and class II loci were covered by HLA typing, at four-digit resolution. The number of typed donors differed by locus: roughly 620-640 for A, B, C, DRB1 and DQB1; some 500 for DQA1; fewer than 610 for DPA1; and roughly 450 for DPB1. Roughly five DR-DQ haplotypes were treated as single units for association and clustering because of strong linkage in the cohort. On average, around 230,000 unique TCR beta nucleotide sequences were sequenced per donor among a few hundred genotyped donors of the cohort, with roughly a sixth of those sequences being non-productive. On the study overall, not on this receptor specifically: Compared with the 666-donor mean, donors in an Asian-associated ancestry cluster had fewer N-insertions in productive TCRs, according to a later genetic analysis. Cytomegalovirus status was reported to be diagnosed by the classifier with high specificity and sensitivity in both the original and validation cohorts. In a later analysis, HLA-associated TCR beta chains were found to be more clonally expanded and to have lower generation probabilities than equally common non-associated chains. Across donors, most TCR sequences were observed very rarely, whereas some public TCRs were present in many individuals. An association between a missense DCLRE1C variant and V-gene and J-gene trimming of TCR beta chains was found in a later genetic analysis and replicated in an independent cohort. Only TCR beta chains were sequenced in this cohort, and the absence of alpha or paired-chain data limited detectable features. A later analysis associated approximately 17,000 TCR beta sequences with specific HLA alleles at a false discovery rate of 0.05. An earlier analysis of around 500 of the donors showed that most TCR beta V segments appeared in productive rearrangements either about 90% or about 30% of the time, which broadly matched IMGT annotations. The only immune exposure information available for the cohort was CMV serostatus. A cluster of highly shared sequence variants was judged likely to represent a technical artifact of the sequencing pipeline. Because some donors lacked HLA typing at each locus, the association tests relied only on the typed subset. According to a later analysis, most CMV-associated TCR beta chains appeared to be HLA-restricted, and the HLA associations seemed to be driven largely by CMV exposure. A later analysis reported that several top co-occurrence clusters appeared linked to parvovirus B19, influenza, CMV and Epstein-Barr virus. About 17 rarely observed V segments, including chromosome 9 orphons, were excluded from the earlier analysis of about 500 of the donors because counts were too low. A further reported finding was that TCR beta sequences accurately predicted the HLA-A and HLA-B alleles for most subjects in the first cohort. When HLA alleles, especially DR and DQ, strongly co-occurred, TCR associations were difficult to assign to individual alleles. Because the 87-base-pair reads could not distinguish some IMGT-functional V segments, including TRBV6-2 and TRBV6-3, those segments were excluded. Linkage disequilibrium might explain the correlated functional status among segregating V segments, but an unknown experimental factor could not be excluded. In a later analysis, the rate of TCR association differed among HLA loci, with DRB1 alleles having the most associated TCRs and HLA-C alleles having the fewest. The authors suggested that the approach could potentially be generalized to other disease states and immunological phenotypes. The study listed 164 TCR beta chains as associated with cytomegalovirus. Roughly uniform sequencing depth across donors was assumed in presence/absence analyses, although this assumption may not hold. Three of the identified cytomegalovirus-associated TCR beta chains were confirmed in vitro to be specific for cytomegalovirus antigens.

The library was built by means of the immunoSEQ multiplex PCR assay. A mixture of 60 forward primers for TCR Vbeta segments and 13 reverse primers for TCR Jbeta segments was used in the multiplex PCR. The CDR3 region of rearranged TCR beta genes was amplified from genomic DNA with a multiplex PCR assay. Amplified TCR beta libraries were sequenced as 87-base-pair reads on the Illumina HiSeq System. From the authors' description of their analysis: A later analysis tallied approximately 87 million unique TCR beta chains across the 700 or so repertoires, and approximately 9.9 million of those chains were shared by two or more donors. Raw reads were error-corrected and collapsed into unique sequences with a nearest-neighbor algorithm that merged closely related sequences to remove PCR and sequencing errors. V, D and J gene segments were assigned by aligning CDR3 sequences to IMGT reference sequences. Each retained sequence needed at least a six-nucleotide match to both a V gene segment and a J gene segment. Rearrangements were classified as productive when the CDR3 lacked stop codons and remained in frame with V and J, and all other rearrangements were classified as non-productive. Following IMGT convention, CDR3 was defined as the stretch from the second conserved V-encoded cysteine to the conserved J-encoded phenylalanine. The earlier analysis of more than 450 of the donors excluded sequences that lacked an unambiguous match to a single V gene segment. In an earlier analysis of 587 of the donors, V segments were called functional above 56.7% productive rearrangements and were called segregating when the between-donor standard deviation exceeded 5%. A statistical classification framework was built to diagnose cytomegalovirus status from the catalog of TCR beta chain sequences. In a later analysis, TCR nucleotide sequences were compared against IMGT/GENE-DB human TR gene sequences so that V and J genes could be assigned. Using the TCRdist pipeline, a later analysis assigned CDR3 sequences along with most-parsimonious VDJ recombination scenarios. In a later analysis, every TCR beta chain was defined by the combination of its CDR3 amino acid sequence and its V-gene family, and reads without a unique V-gene family were dropped. A later analysis removed 500 to 650 highly shared, low-generation-probability nucleotide sequences to deal with suspected cross-contamination and a sequencing artifact. A later analysis calculated a clonal expansion index for each public chain from normalized within-repertoire ranks of inferred template counts. In a later analysis, generation probabilities were computed using a VDJ recombination model fitted to out-of-frame rearrangements, and the results were checked against IGoR. In a later analysis, TCR-TCR, TCR-HLA and TCR-CMV co-occurrence was scored with hypergeometric tests, and a repertoire-size bias correction was applied to TCR pairs. A later analysis estimated false discovery rates by permuting HLA or CMV assignments 20 times. In a later analysis, co-occurring TCRs were grouped using DBSCAN, and TCRdist sequence similarity was added for clustering within HLA-allele-positive subsets. Repertoires with fewer than 30,000 or more than 120,000 public chains were left out of co-occurrence clustering, as were a few repertoires with anomalous nucleotide sharing. In its TCRdb copy, this immuneACCESS table keeps in-frame sequences only and misses some clones. Where compared with another copy, unresolved V genes explain less than half of these, and the others have no known cause. V and J calls and clone size are those listed in that table; D and trimming were worked out from the DNA. The sample table contains 80,000 to 100,000 clones; only one count was recorded for around 77% of them. The ten largest clones take up about 3.3% of the sample.

CDR1 and CDR2 are drawn from the germline V gene (reference sequence): PRHDT, FYEKMQ. Relative to germline, V is 1 base shorter and J is 6 bases shorter, with 13 bases between their ends. From cysteine to phenylalanine, the CDR3 is 16 amino acids long. Of the read, only the CDR3 DNA is kept; its 48 bases are in frame from base 1. The cohort comprised 670 or so healthy bone marrow donors. Cohort members were all nominally healthy when sampled, although unrecorded immune exposures were likely present. The donor was CMV seronegative and belonged to the group of over 350 seronegative cohort members. Each donor provided a peripheral blood sample, and peripheral blood mononuclear cells were used for TCR beta sequencing. The Qiagen DNeasy Blood Extraction Kit was used to extract genomic DNA from the blood cell samples.

The chain links TRBV13 with TRBJ1-6; confidence is insufficient to name the D gene. This TCR was recovered from a man aged 40-49 years in good health and CMV-seronegative. Material for sequencing was PBMCs. This receptor carries the CDR3 CASSLARSPSNSPLHF. Here is the DNA: TGTGCCAGCAGCTTAGCCCGGTCCCCAAGTAATTCACCCCTCCACTTT.